The subject of this entry is one T cell receptor beta chain. These data come from a study of immune cell composition in non-small cell lung cancer. Background on the study: Histologic subtype was mainly adenocarcinoma or squamous cell carcinoma.

Generated by immunoSEQ multiplex PCR, the TCRdb table keeps only in-frame clones and is missing some. The sample shows 3,000 to 4,000 clones, about three quarters of them seen only once. Normal lung was taken at the farthest possible site, at least 3 cm from tumour. V was pared by 0 bases and J by 8 bases, with 8 bases between. Germline lookup yields CDR1 SGHRS and CDR2 YFSETQ. This CDR3 contains 12 residues. This receptor was obtained from a human donor with non-small cell lung cancer. The sample taken for sequencing was non-adjacent lung tissue. This chain joins TRBV5-1 and TRBJ1-2, with D unclear. The CDR3 DNA sequence: TGCGCCAGCAGCTTGGAAGGGAGCGGCTACACCTTC. Amino acids: CASSLEGSGYTF.